These 25 T cell receptor beta chains were all obtained from the same sample, sequenced in a study of graft-versus-host responses after intestinal transplantation. Sequenced by immunoSEQ multiplex PCR; TCRdb stores in-frame clones only, minus some. Of approximately 90,000 clones in the sample, just over 90% were seen once. These receptors are not linked to any known antigen. Here the sequenced sample was unstimulated CD8+ T cells sorted from spleen or lymph node cells, taken before intestinal transplant. Receptors originate from a human donor who received an intestinal transplant.

The chain carries TRBV7-2 and TRBJ2-1, with a weak D call TRBD2 (6 bases). CDR1 and CDR2 (germline): SGHTA, FQGNSA. The CDR3 sequence is 15 residues long. V lost 5 bases to trimming and J lost 0 bases, with 11 bases between them. For the CDR3, the DNA is TGTGCCAGCAGCCCCTGGGGGGTCTCCTACAATGAGCAGTTCTTC. It specifies CASSPWGVSYNEQFF. The full variable domain, in which reference TRBV7-2 and TRBJ2-1 provide the parts outside the CDR3, is GAGVSQSPSNKVTEKGKDVELRCDPISGHTALYWYRQSLGQGLEFLIYFQGNSAPDKSGLPSDRFSAERTGGSVSTLTIQRTQQEDSAVYLCASSPWGVSYNEQFFGPGTRLTVL.

In this sample, this clone turned up once. This chain connects TRBV11-2 to TRBJ1-4, with 10 bases that match TRBD1. The CDR3 consists of 16 residues. Per the germline V gene, CDR1 is SGHAT and CDR2 is FQNNGV. V trimming: 5 bases; J trimming: 8 bases; junction bases outside the gene matches: 11. CDR3 protein: CASSVGQGRGWEKLFF. The DNA for the CDR3 is TGTGCCAGCAGCGTGGGACAGGGGAGAGGGTGGGAAAAACTGTTTTTT. Using reference TRBV11-2 and TRBJ1-4 for the parts outside the CDR3, the full variable domain is EAGVAQSPRYKIIEKRQSVAFWCNPISGHATLYWYQQILGQGPKLLIQFQNNGVVDDSQLPKDRFSAERLKGVDSTLKIQPAKLEDSAVYLCASSVGQGRGWEKLFFGSGTQLSVL.

This clone was seen only a few times. The chain combines TRBV9 with TRBJ2-7; D possibly corresponds to TRBD2 (7 bases). V was trimmed by 4 bases and J by 5 bases, leaving 13 bases between them. This CDR3 has 13 residues. Germline CDR1 reads SGDLS; CDR2 reads YYNGEE. The chain's CDR3 is CASSFWGGHEQYF. Written as DNA, the CDR3 is TGTGCCAGCAGCTTCTGGGGGGGCCACGAGCAGTACTTC.

The count of this clone is one. The CDR3 DNA is TGTGCCAGCAGTGCACTAGCGGGGGTCTCCTACGAGCAGTACTTC. This sequence encodes CASSALAGVSYEQYF. The chain employs TRBV27 and TRBJ2-7; the match to TRBD2 covers 11 bases. In germline, CDR1 is MNHEY, CDR2 SMNVEV (reference sequence). The CDR3 is made up of 15 amino acids. Germline trimming cut 5 bases from V and 0 bases from J; bases unmatched to any gene: 3.

Note on this clone: Other DNA sequences in the sample encode the same CDR3. V gene TRBV18 combines with J gene TRBJ2-3, with D unclear. The CDR3 runs to 13 residues. Trimming removed 3 bases from V and 9 bases from J, with 13 bases in between. Looked up from germline, CDR1 is KGHSH and CDR2 is LQKENI. In nucleotides, the CDR3 is TGTGCCAGCTCACCTCCCTCCGACAAGACGCAGTATTTT. It yields the protein CASSPPSDKTQYF. The whole variable domain, filled in from reference TRBV18 and TRBJ2-3, reads NAGVMQNPRHLVRRRGQEARLRCSPMKGHSHVYWYRQLPEEGLKFMVYLQKENIIDESGMPKERFSAEFPKEGPSILRIQQVVRGDSAAYFCASSPPSDKTQYFGPGTRLTVL.

The rearrangement links TRBV5-1 to TRBJ2-3; 12 bases fit TRBD2. The trim removed 4 bases at V and 3 bases at J, leaving 3 bases unmatched. Germline V gene sequence: CDR1 SGHRS, CDR2 YFSETQ. This CDR3 has 15 residues. DNA for the CDR3: TGCGCCAGCAGCCAGACTAGCGGGGGAACAGATACGCAGTATTTT. Translated, it gives CASSQTSGGTDTQYF.

The chain couples TRBV7-2 to TRBJ2-7; TRBD1 might be the D (6 bases). The CDR3 covers 13 residues. V was clipped by 1 base and J by 6 bases, with 10 bases between them. Germline V gene data show CDR1 as SGHTA and CDR2 as FQGNSA. CDR3: CASSLVQGSEQYF. CDR3 sequence (DNA): TGTGCCAGCAGCTTAGTGCAGGGGAGCGAGCAGTACTTC.

The genes are TRBV7-9 and TRBJ2-7, with 10 positions matching TRBD2. Germline-derived CDR1 and CDR2 are SEHNR and FQNEAQ (reference sequence). V shed 4 bases and J 2 bases; nucleotides not matched to a gene: 11. CDR3 length equals 17 residues. CDR3 amino acids: CASSSPLLAGITYEQYF. DNA of the CDR3: TGTGCCAGCAGCTCTCCCTTACTAGCGGGGATTACCTACGAGCAGTACTTC.

CDR3 coding DNA: TGCGCCAGCAGCCAAGGTTTAGGGGAAGGCTCACCCCTCCACTTT. This translates into CASSQGLGEGSPLHF. The chain carries TRBV4-3 and TRBJ1-6, with D maybe TRBD1 (5 bases). Per germline, CDR1 LGHNA and CDR2 YSLEER. This CDR3 contains 15 residues. Trimming stripped 1 base from V and 10 bases from J, with 14 bases between.

The chain joins TRBV30 to TRBJ1-2; maybe TRBD1 (5 bases). V lost 0 bases, J lost 8 bases, and 10 bases lay in between. The CDR3 has 12 amino acids. CDR1 and CDR2 from the germline V gene are GTSNPN and SVGIG (reference sequence). The DNA for the CDR3 is TGTGCCTGGAGTGTAGGGGCGGGGGGCTACACCTTC. Its translation is CAWSVGAGGYTF.

The chain employs TRBV27 and TRBJ1-2; 7 positions agree with TRBD1. The germline gives CDR1 MNHEY, CDR2 SMNVEV (reference sequence). The CDR3 is made up of 14 amino acids. The J segment lost 5 bases and the V segment lost 6 bases, leaving 9 bases of the junction unmatched. CDR3 sequence (DNA): TGTGCCAGCAGAGCCTCCGGGACAGCTTATGGCTACACCTTC. Its protein is CASRASGTAYGYTF.

The V call is TRBV6-5, the J call TRBJ1-1; TRBD1 is a possible D gene (6 bases). Germline V gene data show CDR1 as MNHEY and CDR2 as SVGAGI. V dropped 0 bases and J dropped 5 bases, with 7 bases sitting between them. This CDR3 is built from 13 residues. The CDR3 nucleotides read TGTGCCAGCAGTTACTCTCAGGGGACTGAAGCTTTCTTT. Translating it yields CASSYSQGTEAFF.

The J gene is TRBJ1-2, the V gene TRBV15; tentatively, D is TRBD1 (6 bases). Per germline, CDR1 LNHNV and CDR2 YYDKDF (reference sequence). The CDR3 has 16 amino acids. V was shortened by 3 bases and J by 7 bases, with 21 bases between the two germline ends. The CDR3 region has the DNA TGTGCCACCAGCAGCAATCCTGCTTCTCAGGGGATTGGCTACACCTTC. It encodes CATSSNPASQGIGYTF.

The chain uses TRBV7-2 and TRBJ2-3, with 9 bases fitting TRBD2. Germline CDR1 and CDR2: SGHTA and FQGNSA. V dropped 2 bases and J dropped 5; count of bases not matched to a gene: 5. This CDR3 has 15 residues. The DNA of the CDR3 is TGTGCCAGCAGCTTATGGCGGGGGGGCGGAGATACGCAGTATTTT. It translates to CASSLWRGGGDTQYF.

The V and J genes are TRBV14 and TRBJ2-1; 12 bases are shared with TRBD2. The CDR3 is made up of 18 amino acids. Germline V gene data show CDR1 as SGHDN and CDR2 as FVKESK. The trim removed 0 bases at V and 8 bases at J, leaving 11 bases unmatched. The CDR3 here is CASSQEPLAGGLRDEQFF. As DNA, the CDR3 is TGTGCCAGCAGCCAAGAACCCCTAGCGGGGGGGCTCCGCGATGAGCAGTTCTTC.

The chain uses TRBV4-3 and TRBJ1-2; a possible D gene is TRBD1 (6 bases). The V end lost 0 bases, the J end lost 7 bases, and 12 bases lay between the germline ends. The CDR3 is 14 residues long. Germline CDR1 and CDR2: LGHNA and YSLEER. The CDR3 reads CASSQDEGVGGYTF. The CDR3 region has the DNA TGCGCCAGCAGCCAAGATGAGGGGGTGGGTGGCTACACCTTC.

This chain connects TRBV19 to TRBJ1-1, with D possibly matching TRBD1 (6 bases). The CDR3 totals 17 residues. V shed 8 bases and J shed 1 base, with 23 bases lying between them. The germline CDR1 and CDR2 sequences are LNHDA and SQIVND (reference sequence). The CDR3 here is CASLPRYRERENTEAFF. The CDR3 region has the DNA TGTGCCAGTCTCCCCCGATACAGGGAAAGGGAGAACACTGAAGCTTTCTTT.

The chain carries TRBV10-3 and TRBJ1-2, with 8 positions matching TRBD1. The germline V gene encodes CDR1 ENHRY and CDR2 SYGVKD. The CDR3 covers 14 residues. V lost 3 bases and J lost 8; bases outside the gene matches: 8. For the CDR3, the DNA is TGTGCCATCAGTGACGGACAGGGATGGGGAGGCTACACCTTC. Translation: CAISDGQGWGGYTF.

The V gene is TRBV21-1, the J gene TRBJ1-6. TRBV21-1 is deemed a pseudogene. This CDR3 contains 15 residues. The CDR3 region is CASSKDGVGNSPLHF. CDR3 in DNA: TGTGCCAGCAGCAAAGACGGGGTAGGGAATTCACCCCTCCACTTT.

This chain joins TRBV4-3 and TRBJ2-7, with D maybe TRBD2 (5 bases). This CDR3 region has 15 residues. The V gene's germline CDR1 is LGHNA and CDR2 YSLEER. Trimming stripped 0 bases from V and 2 bases from J, with 11 bases between. As DNA, the CDR3 is TGCGCCAGCAGCCAAGATCGGGGTCTCCCCTACGAGCAGTACTTC. Translated: CASSQDRGLPYEQYF.

V gene TRBV4-1 combines with J gene TRBJ2-7; 9 positions match TRBD1. V was clipped by 1 base and J by 0 bases; unmatched bases: 4. Germline V CDR1 and CDR2: MGHRA, YSYEKL. This CDR3 comprises 16 residues. In nucleotides, the CDR3 is TGCGCCAGCAGCCAAGCCGGACAGGGGCTCTCCTACGAGCAGTACTTC. Its protein product is CASSQAGQGLSYEQYF.

This clone appeared a single time. The chain recombines TRBV25-1 with TRBJ2-7; TRBD2 might be the D (5 bases). The germline V and J ends were trimmed by 2 bases and 3 bases, with 20 bases remaining between them. Germline V CDR1 and CDR2: MGHDK, SYGVNS. CDR3 length: 17 residues. The CDR3 loop reads CASSERDSGSGGYEQYF. The CDR3 DNA reads TGTGCCAGCAGTGAACGGGATTCTGGGTCCGGAGGCTACGAGCAGTACTTC.

The V gene is TRBV4-3, the J gene TRBJ2-7, with 12 positions matching TRBD1. This CDR3 region has 15 residues. Germline CDR1 LGHNA, CDR2 YSLEER. The J segment lost 4 bases and the V segment lost 4 bases, leaving 5 bases of the junction unmatched. The CDR3 reads CASSPGTGGEYEQYF. CDR3 nucleotide sequence: TGCGCCAGCAGCCCCGGGACAGGGGGCGAGTACGAGCAGTACTTC.

The CDR3 DNA is TGTGCCAGCTCCGCATCCGCAGAAGGTAGCTTGGAGACCCAGTACTTC. Its translation is CASSASAEGSLETQYF. The chain uses TRBV18 and TRBJ2-5; the D is unclear. V dropped 6 bases and J dropped 5 bases, with 22 bases sitting between them. The CDR3 totals 16 residues. CDR1 is KGHSH, CDR2 LQKENI, per germline.

This chain links TRBV4-3 with TRBJ2-7; 11 bases map to TRBD1. In germline, CDR1 is LGHNA, CDR2 YSLEER. The V and J ends lost 0 bases and 2 bases, in that order; junction bases with no gene match: 3. The CDR3 contains 16 residues. For the CDR3, the DNA is TGCGCCAGCAGCCAAGATCGGGGACAGGGGGCCTACGAGCAGTACTTC. It specifies CASSQDRGQGAYEQYF.